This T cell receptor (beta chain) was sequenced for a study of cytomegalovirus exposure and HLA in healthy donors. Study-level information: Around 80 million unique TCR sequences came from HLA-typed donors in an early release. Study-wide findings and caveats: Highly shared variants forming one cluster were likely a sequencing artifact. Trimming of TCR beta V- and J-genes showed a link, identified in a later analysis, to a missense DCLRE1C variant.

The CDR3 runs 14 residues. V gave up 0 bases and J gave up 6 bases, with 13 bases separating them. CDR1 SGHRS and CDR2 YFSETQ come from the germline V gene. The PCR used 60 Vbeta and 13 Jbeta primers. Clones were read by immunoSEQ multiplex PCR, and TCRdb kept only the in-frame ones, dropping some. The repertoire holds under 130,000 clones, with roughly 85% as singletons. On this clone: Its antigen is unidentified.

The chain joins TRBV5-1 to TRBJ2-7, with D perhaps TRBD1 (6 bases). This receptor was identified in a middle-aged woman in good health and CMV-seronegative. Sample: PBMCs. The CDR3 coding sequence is TGCGCCAGCAGCTTGGCCGAGACAGGATCCGAGCAGTACTTC. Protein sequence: CASSLAETGSEQYF.